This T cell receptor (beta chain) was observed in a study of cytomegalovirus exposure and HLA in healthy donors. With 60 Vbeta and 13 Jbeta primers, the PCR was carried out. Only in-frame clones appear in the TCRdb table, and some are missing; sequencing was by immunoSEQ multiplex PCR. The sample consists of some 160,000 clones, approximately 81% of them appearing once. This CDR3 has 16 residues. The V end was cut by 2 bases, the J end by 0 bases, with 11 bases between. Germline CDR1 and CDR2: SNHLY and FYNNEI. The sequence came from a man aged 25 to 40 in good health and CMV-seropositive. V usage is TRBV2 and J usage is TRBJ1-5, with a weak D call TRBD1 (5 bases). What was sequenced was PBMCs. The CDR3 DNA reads TGTGCCAGCAGTGAAAAGGGGCAGTATAGCAATCAGCCCCAGCATTTT. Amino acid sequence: CASSEKGQYSNQPQHF.